This TCR beta chain was recorded in a study of vaccination and CD4 T cells after COVID-19. Turning to the study itself: There were two doses of either BNT162b2 or mRNA-1273 vaccine given to participants. Samples taken post-COVID came a median 101 days after diagnosis, ranging from 35 to 161. Overall study findings and caveats: Only after vaccination were a median about 90% of convalescents' reactive clones seen.

Cultured CD4+ T-cell DNA underwent Oncomine TCR Beta short-read sequencing. The source of extracted genomic DNA was cultured CD4+ T cells. TCRdb re-analysed the PCR reads in MiXCR, keeping a single row per CDR3 protein. The sample has about 24,000 distinct CDR3 sequences, around three fifths seen once. Treatment indicated: roughly 11-day PBMC culture with coronavirus spike peptide pools or control peptides (ViraFEST assay). This clonotype occurred a few times. The antigen remains unidentified. Germline CDR1 LNHDA, CDR2 SQIVND (reference sequence). CDR3 length equals 12 residues. V gave up 6 bases and J gave up 4 bases; unmatched junction bases: 2.

J is TRBJ1-2 and V is TRBV19; 7 bases are shared with TRBD1. This sequence originates from a human donor who had recovered from COVID-19. The material sequenced was CD4+ T cells from blood, cultured in vitro. As DNA, the CDR3 is TGTGCCAGTAGGGCAGGGGGCTATGGCTACACCTTC. It codes for CASRAGGYGYTF. The entire variable domain, with the rest obtained from reference TRBV19 and TRBJ1-2, is as follows: DGGITQSPKYLFRKEGQNVTLSCEQNLNHDAMYWYRQDPGQGLRLIYYSQIVNDFQKGDIAEGYSVSREKKESFPLTVTSAQKNPTAFYLCASRAGGYGYTFGSGTRLTVV.